This T cell receptor (beta chain) was obtained from a study of beta chain features in type 1 diabetes. Study-level findings and limits: For TCRB rearrangement, an influence of HLA type remained unresolved here.

For this clone: Its cognate antigen is unknown.

Expressed TCRB transcripts were sequenced, since all the RNA that had been isolated was reverse transcribed. TCRdb's table, derived via immunoSEQ multiplex PCR, lists solely in-frame clones and lacks some. The sample has around 500,000 clones, around 10% seen once. The CDR3 runs to 16 residues. CDR1 and CDR2 from the germline V gene are SGHTA and FQGNSA. V lost 5 bases to trimming and J lost 0 bases; unmatched junction nucleotides: 10. This receptor was taken from a woman between 18 and 30 years old in good health. This chain connects TRBV7-2 to TRBJ2-7; TRBD2 aligns across 7 bases. Sequencing was carried out using naive CD4+ T cells from blood. In nucleotides, the CDR3 is TGTGCCAGCAGCCATGGAGCGGGGCAAAGCTCCTACGAGCAGTACTTC. Translation gives CASSHGAGQSSYEQYF.